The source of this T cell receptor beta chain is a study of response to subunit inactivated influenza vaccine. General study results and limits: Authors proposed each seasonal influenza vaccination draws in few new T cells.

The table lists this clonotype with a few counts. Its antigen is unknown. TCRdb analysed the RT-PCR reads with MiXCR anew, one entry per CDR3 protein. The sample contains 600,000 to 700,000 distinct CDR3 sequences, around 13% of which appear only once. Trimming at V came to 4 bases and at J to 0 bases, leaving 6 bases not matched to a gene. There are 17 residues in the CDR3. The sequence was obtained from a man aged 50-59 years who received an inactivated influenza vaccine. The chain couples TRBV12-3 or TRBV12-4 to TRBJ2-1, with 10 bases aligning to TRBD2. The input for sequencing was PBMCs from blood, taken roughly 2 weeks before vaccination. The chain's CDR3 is CASSSRAGGLSYNEQFF. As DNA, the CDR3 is TGTGCCAGCAGTTCTCGAGCGGGAGGGCTCTCCTACAATGAGCAGTTCTTC.